This T cell receptor (beta chain) was captured by sequencing in a study of cytomegalovirus exposure and HLA in healthy donors. Across the study: Roughly 92 million unique TCRs, all from HLA-typed donors, were included in an early release of the data.

Concerning this clone itself: Antigen unknown.

Amplification used 60 Vbeta primers and 13 Jbeta primers. Data came from immunoSEQ multiplex PCR; TCRdb stores just in-frame clones and leaves some out. The data contain about 110,000 clones, 81% of them seen just once; the ten biggest clones take up 2.2%. Study findings and constraints: The study designated fewer than 200 TCR beta chains cytomegalovirus-associated.

This CDR3 region has 13 residues. V lost 8 bases to trimming and J lost 5 bases, with 14 bases between them. CDR1 and CDR2 (germline): WNHNN, SYGVQD (reference sequence). The V and J genes are TRBV10-1 and TRBJ2-3, with no clear D. The TCR comes from a woman between 25 and 40 years old in good health and CMV-seronegative. The material sequenced was PBMCs. The CDR3 region is CASQVSQEDTQYF. The CDR3 bases are TGCGCCAGCCAGGTATCTCAAGAAGATACGCAGTATTTT.